This T cell receptor (beta chain) was profiled in a study of T cell responses to AZD1222 COVID-19 vaccine. Study-wide context: Pooling of second doses given at about 4 or about 12 weeks was done. Study results and limitations: Donor demographics were predominantly white British with a female majority; clonal diversity may be underestimated. When two AZD1222 doses had been given, Spike-specific TCR breadth and depth rose.

As concerns this clone: The antigen remains unidentified.

Libraries were prepared by immunoSEQ multiplex PCR; TCRdb keeps only in-frame clonotypes and omits some of them. The sample has roughly 44,000 clones; approximately 86% are singletons. Germline V gene lookup returns CDR1 MDHEN and CDR2 SYDVKM. This CDR3 spans 15 amino acids. The J segment lost 8 bases and the V segment lost 4 bases, leaving 10 bases of the junction unmatched. The sequence was collected from an adult in good health. The V and J genes are TRBV28 and TRBJ2-1; 8 nucleotides align to TRBD1. The specimen was peripheral blood, collected on day 0 of AZD1222 vaccination. CDR3 sequence (DNA): TGTGCCAGCAGTTCGCGTCAACAGGGGGTGGATGAGCAGTTCTTC. Its protein product is CASSSRQQGVDEQFF.